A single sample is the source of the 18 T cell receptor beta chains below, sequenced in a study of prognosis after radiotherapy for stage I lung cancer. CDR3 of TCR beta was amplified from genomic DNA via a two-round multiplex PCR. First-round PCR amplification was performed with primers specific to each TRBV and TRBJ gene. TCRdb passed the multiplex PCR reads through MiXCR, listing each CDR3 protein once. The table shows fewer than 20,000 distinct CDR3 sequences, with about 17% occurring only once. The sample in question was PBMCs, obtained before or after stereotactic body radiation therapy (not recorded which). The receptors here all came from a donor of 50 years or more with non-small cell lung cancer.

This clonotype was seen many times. The CDR3 DNA is TGTGCCAGCAGCTTAGAATTGGGGCCCACTGAAGCTTTCTTT. Its translation is CASSLELGPTEAFF. The chain has TRBV13 and TRBJ1-1; a weak D match, TRBD1 (5 bases). Germline V gene lookup returns CDR1 PRHDT and CDR2 FYEKMQ (reference sequence). There are 14 residues in the CDR3. V lost 1 base, J lost 4 bases, and 10 bases lay in between. The variable domain in full, with the rest retrieved from reference TRBV13 and TRBJ1-1, is AAGVIQSPRHLIKEKRETATLKCYPIPRHDTVYWYQQGPGQDPQFLISFYEKMQSDKGSIPDRFSAQQFSDYHSELNMSSLELGDSALYFCASSLELGPTEAFFGQGTRLTVV.

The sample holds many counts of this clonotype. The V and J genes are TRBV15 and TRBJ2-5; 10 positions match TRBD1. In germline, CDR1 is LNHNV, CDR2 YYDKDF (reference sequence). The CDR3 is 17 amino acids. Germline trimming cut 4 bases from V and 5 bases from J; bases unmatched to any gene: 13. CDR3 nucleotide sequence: TGTGCCACCAGCACCTTGGGGACAGGGGAAGGTTTGGAGACCCAGTACTTC. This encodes CATSTLGTGEGLETQYF. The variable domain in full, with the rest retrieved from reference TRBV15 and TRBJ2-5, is DAMVIQNPRYQVTQFGKPVTLSCSQTLNHNVMYWYQQKSSQAPKLLFHYYDKDFNNEADTPDNFQSRRPNTSFCFLDIRSPGLGDTAMYLCATSTLGTGEGLETQYFGPGTRLLVL.

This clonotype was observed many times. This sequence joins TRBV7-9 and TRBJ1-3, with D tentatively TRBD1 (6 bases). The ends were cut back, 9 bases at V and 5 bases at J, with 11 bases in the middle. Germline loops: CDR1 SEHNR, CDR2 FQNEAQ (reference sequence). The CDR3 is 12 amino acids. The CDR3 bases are TGTGCCAGTTTACAGGGTCGAAACACCATATATTTT. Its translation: CASLQGRNTIYF.

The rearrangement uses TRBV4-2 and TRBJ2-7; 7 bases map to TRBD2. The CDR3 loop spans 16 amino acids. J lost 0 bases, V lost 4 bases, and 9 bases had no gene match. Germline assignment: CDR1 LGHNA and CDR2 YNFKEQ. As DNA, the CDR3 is TGTGCCAGCAGCCCCCGAGTAGCGGGTCGCTCCTACGAGCAGTACTTC. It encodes CASSPRVAGRSYEQYF.

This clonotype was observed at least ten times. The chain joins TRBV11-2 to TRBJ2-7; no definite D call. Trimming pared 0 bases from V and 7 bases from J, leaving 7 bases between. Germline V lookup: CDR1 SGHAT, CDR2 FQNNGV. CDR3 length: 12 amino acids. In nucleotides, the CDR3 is TGTGCCAGCAGCTTAGAATATGCTGAGCAGTACTTC. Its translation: CASSLEYAEQYF.

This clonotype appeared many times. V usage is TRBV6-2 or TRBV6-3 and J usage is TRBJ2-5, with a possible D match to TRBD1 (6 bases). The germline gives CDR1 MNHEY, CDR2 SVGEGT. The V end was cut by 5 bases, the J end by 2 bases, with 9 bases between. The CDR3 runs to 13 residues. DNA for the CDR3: TGTGCCAGCAGTAAAGACAGGCAAGAGACCCAGTACTTC. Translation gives CASSKDRQETQYF.

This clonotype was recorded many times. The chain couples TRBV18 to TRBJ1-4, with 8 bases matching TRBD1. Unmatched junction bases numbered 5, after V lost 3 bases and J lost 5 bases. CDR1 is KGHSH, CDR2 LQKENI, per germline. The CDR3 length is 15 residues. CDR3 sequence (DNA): TGTGCCAGCTCACCGCAACAGGGGGTGAATGAAAAACTGTTTTTT. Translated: CASSPQQGVNEKLFF.

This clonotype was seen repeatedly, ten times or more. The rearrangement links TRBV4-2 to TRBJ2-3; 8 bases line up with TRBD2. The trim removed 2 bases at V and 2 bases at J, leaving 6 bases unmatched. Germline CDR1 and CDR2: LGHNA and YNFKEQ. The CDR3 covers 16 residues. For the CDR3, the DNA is TGTGCCAGCAGCCAATCCGCCGGGGGGGCCACAGATACGCAGTATTTT. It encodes CASSQSAGGATDTQYF.

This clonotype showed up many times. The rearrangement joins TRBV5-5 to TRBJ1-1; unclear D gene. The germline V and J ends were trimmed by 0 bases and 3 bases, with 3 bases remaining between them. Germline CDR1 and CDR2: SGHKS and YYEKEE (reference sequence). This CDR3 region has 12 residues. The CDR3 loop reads CASSLDDTEAFF. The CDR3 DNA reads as TGTGCCAGCAGCTTGGACGACACTGAAGCTTTCTTT.

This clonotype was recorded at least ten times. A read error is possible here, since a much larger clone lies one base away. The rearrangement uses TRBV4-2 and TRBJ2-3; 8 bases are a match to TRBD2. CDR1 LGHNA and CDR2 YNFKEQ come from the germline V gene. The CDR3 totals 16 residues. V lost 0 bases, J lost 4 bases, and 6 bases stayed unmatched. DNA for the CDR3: TGTGCCAGCAGCCAAGATGGCGCGCGGGGGGCAGATACGCAGTATTTT. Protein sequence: CASSQDGARGADTQYF.

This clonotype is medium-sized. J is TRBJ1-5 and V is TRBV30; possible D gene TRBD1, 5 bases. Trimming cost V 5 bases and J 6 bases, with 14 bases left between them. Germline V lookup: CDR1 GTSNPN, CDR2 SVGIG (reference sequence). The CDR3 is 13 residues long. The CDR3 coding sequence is TGTGCCTGGGGGCCAGGGCCTGGTCAGCCCCAGCATTTT. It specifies CAWGPGPGQPQHF.

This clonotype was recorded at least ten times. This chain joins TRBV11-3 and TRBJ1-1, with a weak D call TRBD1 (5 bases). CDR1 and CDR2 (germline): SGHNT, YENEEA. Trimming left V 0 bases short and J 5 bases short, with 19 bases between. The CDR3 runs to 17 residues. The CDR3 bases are TGTGCCAGCAGCTTAGATATTGTTGGCAGGGTATATACTGAAGCTTTCTTT. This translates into CASSLDIVGRVYTEAFF.

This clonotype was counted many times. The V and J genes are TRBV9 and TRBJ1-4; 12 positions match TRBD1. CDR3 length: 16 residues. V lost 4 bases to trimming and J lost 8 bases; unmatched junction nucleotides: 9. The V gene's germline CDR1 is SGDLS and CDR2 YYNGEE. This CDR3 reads CASSKHRDRGLEKLFF. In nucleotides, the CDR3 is TGTGCCAGCAGCAAACACCGGGACAGGGGGCTCGAAAAACTGTTTTTT.

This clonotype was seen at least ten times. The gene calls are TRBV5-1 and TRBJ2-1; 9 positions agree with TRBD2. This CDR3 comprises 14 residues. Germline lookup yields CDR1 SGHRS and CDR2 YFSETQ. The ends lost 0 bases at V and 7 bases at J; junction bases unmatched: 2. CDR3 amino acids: CASSLGGGANEQFF. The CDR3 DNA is TGCGCCAGCAGCTTGGGCGGGGGGGCGAATGAGCAGTTCTTC. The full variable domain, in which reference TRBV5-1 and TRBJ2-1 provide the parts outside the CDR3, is KAGVTQTPRYLIKTRGQQVTLSCSPISGHRSVSWYQQTPGQGLQFLFEYFSETQRNKGNFPGRFSGRQFSNSRSEMNVSTLELGDSALYLCASSLGGGANEQFFGPGTRLTVL.

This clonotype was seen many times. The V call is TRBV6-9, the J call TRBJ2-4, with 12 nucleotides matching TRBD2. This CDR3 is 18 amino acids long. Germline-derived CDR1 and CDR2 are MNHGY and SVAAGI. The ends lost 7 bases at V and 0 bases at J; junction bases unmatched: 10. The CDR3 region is CASKGASGGALAKNIQYF. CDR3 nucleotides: TGTGCCAGCAAAGGGGCTAGCGGGGGGGCCTTAGCCAAAAACATTCAGTACTTC.

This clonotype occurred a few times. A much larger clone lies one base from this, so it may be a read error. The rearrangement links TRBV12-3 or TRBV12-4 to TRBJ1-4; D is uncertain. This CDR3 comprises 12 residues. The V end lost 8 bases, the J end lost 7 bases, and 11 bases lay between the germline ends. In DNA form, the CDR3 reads TGTGCCAGCGCCAGGTGGAGTGAAAAACTGTTTTTT. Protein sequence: CASARWSEKLFF.

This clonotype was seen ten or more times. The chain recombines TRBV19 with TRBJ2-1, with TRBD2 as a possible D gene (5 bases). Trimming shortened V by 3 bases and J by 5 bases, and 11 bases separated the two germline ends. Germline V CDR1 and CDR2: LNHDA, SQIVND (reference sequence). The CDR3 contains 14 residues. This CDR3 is CASSILRADNEQFF. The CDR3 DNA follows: TGTGCCAGTAGTATTTTGCGGGCAGACAATGAGCAGTTCTTC.

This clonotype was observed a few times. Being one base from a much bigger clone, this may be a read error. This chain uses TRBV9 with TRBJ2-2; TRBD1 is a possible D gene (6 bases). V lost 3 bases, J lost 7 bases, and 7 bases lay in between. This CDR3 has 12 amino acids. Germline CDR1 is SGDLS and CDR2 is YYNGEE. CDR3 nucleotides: TGTGCCAGCAGCGGGACAGACGGGGAGCTGTTTTTT. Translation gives CASSGTDGELFF.